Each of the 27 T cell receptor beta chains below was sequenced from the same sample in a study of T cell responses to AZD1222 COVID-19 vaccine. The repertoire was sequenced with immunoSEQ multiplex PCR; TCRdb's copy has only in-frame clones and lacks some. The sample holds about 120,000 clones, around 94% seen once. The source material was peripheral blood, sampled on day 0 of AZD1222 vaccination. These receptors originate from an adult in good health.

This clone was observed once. The CDR3 reads CASSVRQGESDEQFF. DNA for the CDR3: TGTGCCAGCAGCGTTCGACAGGGGGAAAGCGATGAGCAGTTCTTC. The chain links TRBV9 to TRBJ2-1, with 9 positions matching TRBD1. The CDR3 sequence is 15 residues long. V dropped 2 bases and J dropped 8; count of bases not matched to a gene: 8. The germline gives CDR1 SGDLS, CDR2 YYNGEE.

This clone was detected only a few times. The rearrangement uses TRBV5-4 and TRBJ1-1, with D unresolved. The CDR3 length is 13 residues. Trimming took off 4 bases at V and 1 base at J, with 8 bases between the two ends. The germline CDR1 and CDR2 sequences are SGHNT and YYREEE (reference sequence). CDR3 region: CASSTLRNTEAFF. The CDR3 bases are TGTGCCAGCAGCACTTTACGGAACACTGAAGCTTTCTTT.

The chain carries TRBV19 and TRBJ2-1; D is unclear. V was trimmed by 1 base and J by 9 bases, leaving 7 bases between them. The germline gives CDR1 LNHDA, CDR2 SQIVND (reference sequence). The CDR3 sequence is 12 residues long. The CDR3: CASSIGDSEQFF. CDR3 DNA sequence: TGTGCCAGTAGTATAGGAGATAGTGAGCAGTTCTTC.

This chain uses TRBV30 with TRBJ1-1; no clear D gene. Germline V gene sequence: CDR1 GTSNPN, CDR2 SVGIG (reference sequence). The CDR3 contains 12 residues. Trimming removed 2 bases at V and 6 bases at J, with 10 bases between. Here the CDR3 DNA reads TGTGCCTGGAGTTGGGTCGGCGCTGAAGCTTTCTTT. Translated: CAWSWVGAEAFF.

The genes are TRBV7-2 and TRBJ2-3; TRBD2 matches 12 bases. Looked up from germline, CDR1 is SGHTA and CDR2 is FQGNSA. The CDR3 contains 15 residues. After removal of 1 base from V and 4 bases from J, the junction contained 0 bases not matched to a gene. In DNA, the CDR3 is TGTGCCAGCAGCTTAGGACTAGCGGGAGCAGATACGCAGTATTTT. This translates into CASSLGLAGADTQYF.

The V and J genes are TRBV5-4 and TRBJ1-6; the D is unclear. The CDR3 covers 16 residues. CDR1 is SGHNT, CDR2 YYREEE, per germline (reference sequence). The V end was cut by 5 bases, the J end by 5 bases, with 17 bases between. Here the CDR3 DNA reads TGTGCCAGCAGATCCACGGTGGGCGGTGATAATTCACCCCTCCACTTT. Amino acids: CASRSTVGGDNSPLHF.

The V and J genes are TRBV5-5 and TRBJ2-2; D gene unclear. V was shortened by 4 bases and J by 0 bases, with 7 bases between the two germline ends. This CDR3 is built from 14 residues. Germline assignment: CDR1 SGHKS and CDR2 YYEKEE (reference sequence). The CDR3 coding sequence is TGTGCCAGCAGCACCTCGGCGAACACCGGGGAGCTGTTTTTT. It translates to CASSTSANTGELFF.

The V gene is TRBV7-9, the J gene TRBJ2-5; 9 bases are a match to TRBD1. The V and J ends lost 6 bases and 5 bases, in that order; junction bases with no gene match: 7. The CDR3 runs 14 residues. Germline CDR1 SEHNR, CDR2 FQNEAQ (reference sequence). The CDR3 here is CASSRTGGRETQYF. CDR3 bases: TGTGCCAGCAGTCGCACAGGGGGCAGGGAGACCCAGTACTTC.

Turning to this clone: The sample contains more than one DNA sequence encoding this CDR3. CDR3 protein: CASSIGGDYGYTF. The CDR3 DNA follows: TGTGCCAGTAGTATAGGAGGTGACTATGGCTACACCTTC. The V gene is TRBV19, the J gene TRBJ1-2; D not certain. Looked up from germline, CDR1 is LNHDA and CDR2 is SQIVND (reference sequence). V was clipped by 1 base and J by 3 bases, with 6 bases between them. The CDR3 totals 13 residues.

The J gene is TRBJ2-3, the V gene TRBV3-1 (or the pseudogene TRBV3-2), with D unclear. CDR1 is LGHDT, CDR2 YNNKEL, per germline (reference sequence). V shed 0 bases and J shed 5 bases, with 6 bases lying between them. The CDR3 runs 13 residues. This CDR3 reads CASSQDAIDTQYF. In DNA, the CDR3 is TGTGCCAGCAGCCAAGATGCAATAGATACGCAGTATTTT.

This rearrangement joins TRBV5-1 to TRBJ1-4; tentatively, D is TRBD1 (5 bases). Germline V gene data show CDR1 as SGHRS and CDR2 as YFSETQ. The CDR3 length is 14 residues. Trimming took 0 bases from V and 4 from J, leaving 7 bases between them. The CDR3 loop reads CASSLEGDNEKLFF. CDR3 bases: TGCGCCAGCAGCTTGGAAGGGGATAATGAAAAACTGTTTTTT.

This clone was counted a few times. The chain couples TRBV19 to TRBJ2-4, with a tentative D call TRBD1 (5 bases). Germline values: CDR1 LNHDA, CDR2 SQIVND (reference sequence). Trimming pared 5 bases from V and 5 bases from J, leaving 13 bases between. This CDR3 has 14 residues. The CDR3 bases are TGTGCCAGTAGTTCGTGGACAATTCAAAACATTCAGTACTTC. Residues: CASSSWTIQNIQYF. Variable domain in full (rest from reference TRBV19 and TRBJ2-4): DGGITQSPKYLFRKEGQNVTLSCEQNLNHDAMYWYRQDPGQGLRLIYYSQIVNDFQKGDIAEGYSVSREKKESFPLTVTSAQKNPTAFYLCASSSWTIQNIQYFGAGTRLSVL.

CDR3 nucleotide sequence: TGTGCCAGCAGCCCCCGGTTCGGGGTGGGTGAAAAACTGTTTTTT. Protein sequence: CASSPRFGVGEKLFF. The chain employs TRBV11-2 and TRBJ1-4; D remains ambiguous. In germline, CDR1 is SGHAT, CDR2 FQNNGV. Trimming removed 5 bases from V and 7 bases from J, with 17 bases in between. The CDR3 has 15 amino acids.

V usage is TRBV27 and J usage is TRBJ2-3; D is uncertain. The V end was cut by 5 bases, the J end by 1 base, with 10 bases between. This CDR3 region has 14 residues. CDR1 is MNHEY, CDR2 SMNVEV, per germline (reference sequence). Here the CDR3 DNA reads TGTGCCAGCAGTCTTGTCCGCGGCACAGATACGCAGTATTTT. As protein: CASSLVRGTDTQYF.

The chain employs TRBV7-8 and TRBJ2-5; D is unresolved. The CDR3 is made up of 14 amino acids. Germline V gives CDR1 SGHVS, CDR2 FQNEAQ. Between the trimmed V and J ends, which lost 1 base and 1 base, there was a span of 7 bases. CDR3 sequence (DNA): TGTGCCAGCAGCTTAGGCGCCAGCCAAGAGACCCAGTACTTC. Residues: CASSLGASQETQYF. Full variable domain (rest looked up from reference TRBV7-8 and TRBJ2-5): GAGVSQSPRYKVAKRGQDVALRCDPISGHVSLFWYQQALGQGPEFLTYFQNEAQLDKSGLPSDRFFAERPEGSVSTLKIQRTQQEDSAVYLCASSLGASQETQYFGPGTRLLVL.

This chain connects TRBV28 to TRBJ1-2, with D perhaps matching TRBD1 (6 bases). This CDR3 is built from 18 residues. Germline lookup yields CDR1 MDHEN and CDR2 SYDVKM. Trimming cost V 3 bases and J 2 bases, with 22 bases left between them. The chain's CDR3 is CASSFSWLGGRFNYGYTF. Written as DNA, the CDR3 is TGTGCCAGCAGTTTCTCATGGTTAGGGGGGAGGTTCAACTATGGCTACACCTTC.

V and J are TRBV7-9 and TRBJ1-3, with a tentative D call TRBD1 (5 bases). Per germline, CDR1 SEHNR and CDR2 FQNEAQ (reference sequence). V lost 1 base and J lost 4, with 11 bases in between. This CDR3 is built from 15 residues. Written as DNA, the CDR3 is TGTGCCAGCAGCTTAGGCAGGGTGGCCGGAAACACCATATATTTT. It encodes CASSLGRVAGNTIYF.

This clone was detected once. The CDR3 coding sequence is TGTGCCAGCAGCTACGACAGGGGTTCCTACAATGAGCAGTTCTTC. As protein: CASSYDRGSYNEQFF. This rearrangement joins TRBV5-5 to TRBJ2-1; the match to TRBD1 covers 8 bases. The ends lost 3 bases at V and 1 base at J; junction bases unmatched: 3. This CDR3 spans 15 amino acids. CDR1 and CDR2 (germline): SGHKS, YYEKEE (reference sequence).

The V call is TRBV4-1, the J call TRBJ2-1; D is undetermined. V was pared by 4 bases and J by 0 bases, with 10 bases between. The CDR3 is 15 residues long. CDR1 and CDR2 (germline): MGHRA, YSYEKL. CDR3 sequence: CASSPGPSSYNEQFF. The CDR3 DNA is TGCGCCAGCAGCCCAGGTCCTAGCTCCTACAATGAGCAGTTCTTC.

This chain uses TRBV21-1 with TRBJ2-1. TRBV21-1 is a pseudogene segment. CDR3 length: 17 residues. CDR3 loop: CASSRQSGLSSYNEQFF. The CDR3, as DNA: TGTGCCAGCAGCAGGCAGTCGGGGCTGAGCTCCTACAATGAGCAGTTCTTC.

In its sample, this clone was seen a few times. DNA for the CDR3: TGTGCCAGCAGTCCGACCCAGACAGGGGCGAGTGAAAAACTGTTTTTT. Its protein is CASSPTQTGASEKLFF. The chain carries TRBV7-9 and TRBJ1-4; TRBD1 agrees at 8 bases. The CDR3 contains 16 residues. After removal of 6 bases from V and 7 bases from J, the junction contained 13 bases not matched to a gene. Germline CDR1 SEHNR, CDR2 FQNEAQ (reference sequence).

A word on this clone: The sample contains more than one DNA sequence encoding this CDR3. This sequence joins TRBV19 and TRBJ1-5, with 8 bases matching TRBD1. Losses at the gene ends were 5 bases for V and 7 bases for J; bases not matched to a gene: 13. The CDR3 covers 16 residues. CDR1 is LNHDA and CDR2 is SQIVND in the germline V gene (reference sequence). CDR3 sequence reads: CASSSSTGEAWQPQHF. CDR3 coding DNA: TGTGCCAGTAGTTCCTCGACAGGGGAGGCTTGGCAGCCCCAGCATTTT.

CDR3 nucleotide sequence: TGTGCCAGCACCATTCTAGGAGACAGGACCGGGGCCAACGTCCTGACTTTC. Protein sequence: CASTILGDRTGANVLTF. This chain uses TRBV5-6 with TRBJ2-6; D may be TRBD1 (6 bases). V was pared by 6 bases and J by 4 bases, with 20 bases between. In germline, CDR1 is SGHDT, CDR2 YYEEEE. The CDR3 covers 17 residues.

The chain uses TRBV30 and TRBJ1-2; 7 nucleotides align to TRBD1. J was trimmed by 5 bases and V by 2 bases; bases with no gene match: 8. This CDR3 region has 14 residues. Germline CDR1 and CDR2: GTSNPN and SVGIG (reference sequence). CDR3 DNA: TGTGCCTGGAGTATCCGGACAGGACTTTATGGCTACACCTTC. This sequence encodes CAWSIRTGLYGYTF.

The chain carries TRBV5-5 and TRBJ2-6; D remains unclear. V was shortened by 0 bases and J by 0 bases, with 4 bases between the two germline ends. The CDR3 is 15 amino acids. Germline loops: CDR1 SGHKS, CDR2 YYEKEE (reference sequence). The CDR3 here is CASSLGYSGANVLTF. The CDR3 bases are TGTGCCAGCAGCTTGGGGTACTCTGGGGCCAACGTCCTGACTTTC.

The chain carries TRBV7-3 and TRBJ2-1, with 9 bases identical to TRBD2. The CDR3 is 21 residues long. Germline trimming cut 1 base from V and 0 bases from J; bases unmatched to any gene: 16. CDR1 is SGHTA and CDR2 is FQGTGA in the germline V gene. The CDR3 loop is CASSLMWIAGAKSSSYNEQFF. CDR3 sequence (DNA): TGTGCCAGCAGCTTAATGTGGATAGCGGGGGCCAAATCGAGCTCCTACAATGAGCAGTTCTTC.

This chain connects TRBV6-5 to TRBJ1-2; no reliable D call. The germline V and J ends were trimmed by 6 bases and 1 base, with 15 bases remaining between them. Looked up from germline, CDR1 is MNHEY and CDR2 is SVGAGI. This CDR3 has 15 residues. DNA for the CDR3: TGTGCCAGCAGACCCTTTTCTGTTGTTAACTATGGCTACACCTTC. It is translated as CASRPFSVVNYGYTF.